This record looks at one T cell receptor beta chain sequence and its context. This record comes from a study of blood T cell repertoires in COVID-19. Looking at the study overall: T cells, B-cell-depleted T cells, or PBMCs supplied cDNA or gDNA.

Measured with immunoSEQ multiplex PCR; TCRdb has only the in-frame clones, and not every one. This sample has more than 300,000 clones; roughly nine tenths occur once, and the top ten carry over 9%. Participant age was roughly 18 to 89 years, and participants resided in roughly 24 US areas. The study assigned cohorts using participant-reported clinical history. The V gene lost 0 bases and the J gene lost 2 bases, with 14 bases spanning the gap. The CDR3 sequence is 16 residues long. Germline V CDR1 and CDR2: SGDLS, YYNGEE. The TCR originated in a woman between 25 and 40 years old who had recovered from COVID-19. V and J are TRBV9 and TRBJ2-5, with a weak D call TRBD2 (6 bases). The sequencing input was PBMCs or T cells enriched from blood (not recorded which). The CDR3 reads CASSVASGVAQETQYF. The DNA of the CDR3 is TGTGCCAGCAGCGTAGCTTCGGGAGTCGCTCAAGAGACCCAGTACTTC.